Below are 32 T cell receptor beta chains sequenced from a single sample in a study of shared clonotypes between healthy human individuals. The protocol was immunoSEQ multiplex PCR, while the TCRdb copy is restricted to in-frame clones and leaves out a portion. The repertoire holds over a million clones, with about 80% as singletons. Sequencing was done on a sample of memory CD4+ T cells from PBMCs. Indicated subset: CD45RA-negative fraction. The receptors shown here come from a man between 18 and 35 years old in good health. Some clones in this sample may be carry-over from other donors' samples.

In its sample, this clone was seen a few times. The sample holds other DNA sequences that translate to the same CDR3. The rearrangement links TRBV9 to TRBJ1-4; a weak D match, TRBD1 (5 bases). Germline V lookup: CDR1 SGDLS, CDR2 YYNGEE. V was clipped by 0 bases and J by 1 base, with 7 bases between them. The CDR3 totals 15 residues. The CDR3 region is CASSVGQGTNEKLFF. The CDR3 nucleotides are TGTGCCAGCAGCGTAGGTCAGGGAACTAATGAAAAACTGTTTTTT.

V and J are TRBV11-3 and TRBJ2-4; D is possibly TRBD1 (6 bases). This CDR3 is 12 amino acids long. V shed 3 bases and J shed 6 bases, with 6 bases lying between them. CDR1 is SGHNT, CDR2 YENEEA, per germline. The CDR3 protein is CASSLTGNIQYF. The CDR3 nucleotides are TGTGCCAGCAGCTTGACAGGAAACATTCAGTACTTC.

In DNA, the CDR3 is TGTGCCAGCGGGGACGTACAGAATAGCAATCAGCCCCAGCATTTT. Its translation is CASGDVQNSNQPQHF. V usage is TRBV6-6 and J usage is TRBJ1-5; possible D gene TRBD1, 5 bases. This CDR3 contains 15 residues. Germline loops: CDR1 MNHNY, CDR2 SVGAGI (reference sequence). Trimming pared 8 bases from V and 0 bases from J, leaving 14 bases between.

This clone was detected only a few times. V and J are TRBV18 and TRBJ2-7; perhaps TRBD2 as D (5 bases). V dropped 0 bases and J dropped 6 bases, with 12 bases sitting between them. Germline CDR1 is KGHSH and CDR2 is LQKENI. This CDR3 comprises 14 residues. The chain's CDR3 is CASSPPTKVGEQYF. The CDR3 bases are TGTGCCAGCTCACCACCGACTAAAGTGGGCGAGCAGTACTTC.

The CDR3 nucleotides read TGTGCCAGCAGGGCCCAGGGGGCGCCGACCAATGAGCAGTTCTTC. Translating gives CASRAQGAPTNEQFF. The rearrangement links TRBV2 to TRBJ2-1; 8 nucleotides match TRBD1. This CDR3 comprises 15 residues. J was trimmed by 6 bases and V by 6 bases; bases with no gene match: 10. Germline V gives CDR1 SNHLY, CDR2 FYNNEI. The full variable domain, with the rest looked up from reference TRBV2 and TRBJ2-1, is EPEVTQTPSHQVTQMGQEVILRCVPISNHLYFYWYRQILGQKVEFLVSFYNNEISEKSEIFDDQFSVERPDGSNFTLKIRSTKLEDSAMYFCASRAQGAPTNEQFFGPGTRLTVL.

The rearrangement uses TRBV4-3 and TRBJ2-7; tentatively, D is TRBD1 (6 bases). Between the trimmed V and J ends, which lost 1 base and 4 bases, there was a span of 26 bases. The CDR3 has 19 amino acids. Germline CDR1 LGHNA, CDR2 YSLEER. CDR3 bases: TGCGCCAGCAGCCAAGTAGGGGGAGTAGGAGGTATGATCTCGTACGAGCAGTACTTC. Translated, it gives CASSQVGGVGGMISYEQYF.

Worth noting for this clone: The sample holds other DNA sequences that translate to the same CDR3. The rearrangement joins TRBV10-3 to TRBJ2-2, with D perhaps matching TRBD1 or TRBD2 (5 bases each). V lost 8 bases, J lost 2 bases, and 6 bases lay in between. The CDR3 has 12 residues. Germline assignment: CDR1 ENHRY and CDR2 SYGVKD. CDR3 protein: CAIGGNTGELFF. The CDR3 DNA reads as TGTGCCATCGGGGGAAACACCGGGGAGCTGTTTTTT.

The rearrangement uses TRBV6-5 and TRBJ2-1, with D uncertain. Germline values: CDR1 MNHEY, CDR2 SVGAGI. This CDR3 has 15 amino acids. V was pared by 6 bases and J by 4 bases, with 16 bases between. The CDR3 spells CASSKWWADYNEQFF. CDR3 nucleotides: TGTGCCAGCAGCAAATGGTGGGCTGATTACAATGAGCAGTTCTTC.

CDR3 in amino acids: CASTGQYSNQPQHF. The CDR3 DNA is TGTGCCAGCACGGGACAGTATAGCAATCAGCCCCAGCATTTT. J is TRBJ1-5 and V is TRBV6-1; 7 nucleotides align to TRBD1. The CDR3 loop spans 14 amino acids. V shed 7 bases, J shed 0 bases, and the junction held 3 bases outside the gene matches. The germline CDR1 and CDR2 sequences are MNHNS and SASEGT.

CDR3 in DNA: TGTGCCAGCGCAATCACAGGGACGTCTGGCTACACCTTC. As protein: CASAITGTSGYTF. The chain employs TRBV27 and TRBJ1-2, with TRBD1 as a possible D gene (6 bases). V was clipped by 8 bases and J by 7 bases, with 17 bases between them. The CDR3 is made up of 13 amino acids. Looked up from germline, CDR1 is MNHEY and CDR2 is SMNVEV (reference sequence).

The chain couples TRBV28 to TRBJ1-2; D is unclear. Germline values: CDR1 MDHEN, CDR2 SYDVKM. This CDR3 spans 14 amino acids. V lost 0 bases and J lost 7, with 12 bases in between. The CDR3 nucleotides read TGTGCCAGCAGTTTATGGGCCCAATCTACTGGCTACACCTTC. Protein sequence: CASSLWAQSTGYTF.

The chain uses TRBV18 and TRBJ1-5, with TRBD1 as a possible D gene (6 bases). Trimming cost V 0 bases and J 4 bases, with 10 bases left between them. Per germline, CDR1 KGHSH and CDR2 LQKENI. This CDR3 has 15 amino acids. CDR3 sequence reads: CASSPPGARNQPQHF. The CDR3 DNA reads TGTGCCAGCTCACCACCGGGGGCGAGGAATCAGCCCCAGCATTTT.

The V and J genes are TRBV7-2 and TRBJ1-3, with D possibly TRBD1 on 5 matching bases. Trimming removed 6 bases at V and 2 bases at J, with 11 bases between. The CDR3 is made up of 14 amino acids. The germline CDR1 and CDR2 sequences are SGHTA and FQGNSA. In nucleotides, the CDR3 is TGTGCCAGCAGTTTCGGGGGGGCTGGAAACACCATATATTTT. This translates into CASSFGGAGNTIYF.

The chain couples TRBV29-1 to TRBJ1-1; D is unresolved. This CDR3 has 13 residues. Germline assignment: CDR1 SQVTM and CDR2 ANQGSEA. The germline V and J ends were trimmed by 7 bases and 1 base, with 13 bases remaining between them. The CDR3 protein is CSAKEAGNTEAFF. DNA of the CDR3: TGCAGCGCCAAGGAGGCGGGGAACACTGAAGCTTTCTTT.

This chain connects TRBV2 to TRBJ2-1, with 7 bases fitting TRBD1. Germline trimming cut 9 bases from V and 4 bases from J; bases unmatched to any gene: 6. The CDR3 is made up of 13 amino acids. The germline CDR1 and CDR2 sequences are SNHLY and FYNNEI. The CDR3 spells CARPGQSYNEQFF. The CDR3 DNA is TGTGCCAGGCCGGGACAGTCGTACAATGAGCAGTTCTTC.

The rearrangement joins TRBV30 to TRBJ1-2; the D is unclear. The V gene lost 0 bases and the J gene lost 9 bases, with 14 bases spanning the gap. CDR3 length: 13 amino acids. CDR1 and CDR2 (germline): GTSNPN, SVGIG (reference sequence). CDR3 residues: CAWSVRGGKRYTF. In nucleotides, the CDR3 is TGTGCCTGGAGTGTACGCGGCGGAAAGCGCTACACCTTC.

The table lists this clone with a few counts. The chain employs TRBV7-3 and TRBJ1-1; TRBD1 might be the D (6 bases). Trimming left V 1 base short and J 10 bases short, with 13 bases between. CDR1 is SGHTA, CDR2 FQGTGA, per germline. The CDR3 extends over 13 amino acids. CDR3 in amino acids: CASSLNREGRAFF. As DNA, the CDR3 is TGTGCCAGCAGCTTAAACAGGGAGGGGAGAGCTTTCTTT.

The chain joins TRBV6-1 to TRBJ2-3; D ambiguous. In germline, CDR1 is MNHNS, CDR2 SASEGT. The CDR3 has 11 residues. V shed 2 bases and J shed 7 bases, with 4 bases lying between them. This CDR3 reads CASSEMYTQYF. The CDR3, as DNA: TGTGCCAGCAGTGAAATGTATACGCAGTATTTT.

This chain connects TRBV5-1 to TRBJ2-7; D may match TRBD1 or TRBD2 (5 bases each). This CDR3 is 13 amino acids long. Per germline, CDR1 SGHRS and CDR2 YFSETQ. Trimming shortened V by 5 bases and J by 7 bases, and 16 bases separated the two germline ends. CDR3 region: CASRTGTLGEQYF. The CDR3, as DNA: TGCGCCAGCAGGACCGGGACCCTTGGGGAGCAGTACTTC.

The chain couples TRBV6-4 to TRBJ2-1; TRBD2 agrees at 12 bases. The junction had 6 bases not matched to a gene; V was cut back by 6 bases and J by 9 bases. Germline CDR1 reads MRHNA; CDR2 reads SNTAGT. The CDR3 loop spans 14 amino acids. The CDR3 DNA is TGTGCCAGCAGCGGGACTAGCGGGTCCGCTGAGCAGTTCTTC. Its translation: CASSGTSGSAEQFF.

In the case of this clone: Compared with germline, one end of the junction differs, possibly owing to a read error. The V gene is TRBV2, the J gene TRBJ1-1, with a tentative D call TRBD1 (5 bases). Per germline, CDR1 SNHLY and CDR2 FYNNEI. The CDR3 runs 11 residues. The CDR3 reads CATQIVRDHNF. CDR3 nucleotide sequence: TGTGCCACCCAGATAGTGAGGGACCATAATTTT. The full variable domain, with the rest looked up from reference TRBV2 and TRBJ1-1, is EPEVTQTPSHQVTQMGQEVILRCVPISNHLYFYWYRQILGQKVEFLVSFYNNEISEKSEIFDDQFSVERPDGSNFTLKIRSTKLEDSAMYFCATQIVRDHNFGQGTRLTVV.

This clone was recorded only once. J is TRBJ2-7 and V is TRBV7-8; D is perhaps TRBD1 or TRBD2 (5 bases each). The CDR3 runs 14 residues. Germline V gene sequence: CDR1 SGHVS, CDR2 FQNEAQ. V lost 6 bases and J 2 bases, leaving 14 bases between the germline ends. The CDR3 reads CASSRGDGPYEQYF. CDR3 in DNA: TGTGCCAGCAGTCGTGGGGACGGACCCTACGAGCAGTACTTC.

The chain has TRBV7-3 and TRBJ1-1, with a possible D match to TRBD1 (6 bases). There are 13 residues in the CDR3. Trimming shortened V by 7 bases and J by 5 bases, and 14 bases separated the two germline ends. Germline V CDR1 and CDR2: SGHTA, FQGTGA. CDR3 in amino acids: CASTRQAGTEAFF. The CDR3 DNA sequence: TGTGCCAGCACCCGACAGGCTGGTACTGAAGCTTTCTTT.

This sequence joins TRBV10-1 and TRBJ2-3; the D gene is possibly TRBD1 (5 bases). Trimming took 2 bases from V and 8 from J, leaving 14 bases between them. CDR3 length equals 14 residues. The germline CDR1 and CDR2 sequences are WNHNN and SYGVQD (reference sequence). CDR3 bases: TGCGCCAGCAGTGAGGCCCAGGGATCGGTTACGCAGTATTTT. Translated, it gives CASSEAQGSVTQYF.

The chain's CDR3 is CASSQEVAGRQETQYF. The CDR3 DNA follows: TGTGCCAGCAGCCAAGAAGTAGCGGGACGACAAGAGACCCAGTACTTC. V and J are TRBV4-2 and TRBJ2-5; 8 nucleotides agree with TRBD2. Trimming at V came to 0 bases and at J to 2 bases, leaving 5 bases not matched to a gene. This CDR3 spans 16 amino acids. CDR1 LGHNA and CDR2 YNFKEQ come from the germline V gene.

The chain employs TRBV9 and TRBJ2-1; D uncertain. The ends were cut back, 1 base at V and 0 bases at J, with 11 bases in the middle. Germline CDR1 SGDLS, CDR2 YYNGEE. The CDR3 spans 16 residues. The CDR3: CASSVRAVPSYNEQFF. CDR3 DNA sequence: TGTGCCAGCAGCGTACGTGCAGTCCCCTCCTACAATGAGCAGTTCTTC.

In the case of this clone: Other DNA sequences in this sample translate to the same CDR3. CDR3 sequence reads: CAWRGGSYEQYF. As DNA, the CDR3 is TGTGCCTGGAGGGGGGGCTCCTACGAGCAGTACTTC. J is TRBJ2-7 and V is TRBV30; TRBD2 is a possible D gene (6 bases). V dropped 3 bases and J dropped 0 bases, with 6 bases sitting between them. This CDR3 contains 12 residues. CDR1 and CDR2 from the germline V gene are GTSNPN and SVGIG (reference sequence). The entire variable domain, with the rest obtained from reference TRBV30 and TRBJ2-7, is as follows: SQTIHQWPATLVQPVGSPLSLECTVEGTSNPNLYWYRQAAGRGLQLLFYSVGIGQISSEVPQNLSASRPQDRQFILSSKKLLLSDSGFYLCAWRGGSYEQYFGPGTRLTVT.

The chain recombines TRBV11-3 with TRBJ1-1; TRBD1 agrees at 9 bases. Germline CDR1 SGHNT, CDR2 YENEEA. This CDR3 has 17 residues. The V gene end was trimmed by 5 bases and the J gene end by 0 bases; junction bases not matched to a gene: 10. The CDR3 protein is CASSKGQGEGLNTEAFF. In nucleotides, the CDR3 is TGTGCCAGCAGCAAGGGACAGGGAGAGGGTCTGAACACTGAAGCTTTCTTT.

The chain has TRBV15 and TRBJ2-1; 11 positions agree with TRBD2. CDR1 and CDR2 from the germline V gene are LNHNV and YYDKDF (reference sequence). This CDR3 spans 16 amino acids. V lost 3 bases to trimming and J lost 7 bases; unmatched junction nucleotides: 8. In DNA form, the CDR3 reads TGTGCCACCAGCAGCCCCGGGACTAGCGGCGGAAATGAGCAGTTCTTC. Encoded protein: CATSSPGTSGGNEQFF.

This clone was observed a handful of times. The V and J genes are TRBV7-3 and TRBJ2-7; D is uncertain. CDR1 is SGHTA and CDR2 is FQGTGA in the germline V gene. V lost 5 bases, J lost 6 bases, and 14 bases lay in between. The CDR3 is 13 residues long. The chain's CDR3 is CASSQRSFGEQYF. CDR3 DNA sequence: TGTGCCAGCAGCCAAAGGAGTTTCGGCGAGCAGTACTTC.

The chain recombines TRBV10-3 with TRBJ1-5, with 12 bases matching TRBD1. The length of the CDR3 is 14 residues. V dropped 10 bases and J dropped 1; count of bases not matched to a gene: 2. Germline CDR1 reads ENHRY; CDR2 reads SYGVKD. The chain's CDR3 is CATGTGGSNQPQHF. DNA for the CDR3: TGTGCCACCGGGACAGGGGGCAGCAATCAGCCCCAGCATTTT.

The CDR3 loop is CASSSRQGAYTGELFF. The CDR3 coding sequence is TGCGCCAGCAGCTCACGACAGGGGGCTTACACCGGGGAGCTGTTTTTT. This chain connects TRBV5-1 to TRBJ2-2; TRBD1 aligns across 10 bases. The V and J ends lost 3 bases and 3 bases, in that order; junction bases with no gene match: 5. CDR1 is SGHRS, CDR2 YFSETQ, per germline. The CDR3 loop spans 16 amino acids.